This TCR beta chain is drawn from a study of molecular identifiers for immune sequencing clone quantification. The length of the CDR3 is 18 residues. With 6 bases removed from V and 3 bases from J, the gap between germline ends came to 27 bases. Bulk TCR library preparation followed previously described methods with listed TCR primers. TCRdb used MiXCR to reprocess the PCR reads, holding one entry per CDR3 protein. The repertoire includes under 600,000 distinct CDR3 sequences, roughly 24% of them detected once, and under 0.85% sits in the top ten. Naive CD8 T cells underwent sorting with the CD8+CD4-CCR7+CD45RA+ definition.

This receptor was identified in a human donor in good health. Some libraries in this study had Jurkat cell RNA spiked in. The sequenced sample was naive CD8+ T cells from blood, with Jurkat cell RNA spiked in. Subset meaning: FACS-sorted CD8+CD4-CCR7+CD45RA+ naive T cells. The chain has TRBV12-3 or TRBV12-4 and TRBJ2-7; D perhaps matches TRBD1 (5 bases). The CDR3 sequence is CASSTSWNRSPTYYEQYF. The CDR3 nucleotides read TGTGCCAGCAGCACCTCATGGAACAGGAGTCCGACCTACTACGAGCAGTACTTC.